This T cell receptor beta chain was found in a study of identical twins. The study, taken as a whole, reports: Twins shared out-of-frame alpha sequences with excess low generation probability. With abundant cord blood beta clonotypes, insertions were fewer; memory repertoires showed no such pattern.

All donors were healthy Caucasians. TCRdb recomputed calls from the 5' RACE reads with MiXCR, one row per CDR3 protein. The sample consists of about 240,000 distinct CDR3 sequences, over 9.5% of them appearing once. Notes on this clonotype: Its antigen is not known.

Germline lookup yields CDR1 DFQATT and CDR2 SNEGSKA (reference sequence). The CDR3 spans 18 residues. Trimming removed 6 bases from V and 0 bases from J; junction bases left unmatched: 12. V and J are TRBV20-1 and TRBJ2-7, with 15 nucleotides matching TRBD2. Material for sequencing was memory T cells sorted from blood. This TCR came from a man aged 45-60 years in good health. This chain's CDR3 is CSALRAGLAGGSSYEQYF. The CDR3 DNA follows: TGCAGTGCCCTAAGAGCGGGACTAGCGGGGGGCAGCTCCTACGAGCAGTACTTC.